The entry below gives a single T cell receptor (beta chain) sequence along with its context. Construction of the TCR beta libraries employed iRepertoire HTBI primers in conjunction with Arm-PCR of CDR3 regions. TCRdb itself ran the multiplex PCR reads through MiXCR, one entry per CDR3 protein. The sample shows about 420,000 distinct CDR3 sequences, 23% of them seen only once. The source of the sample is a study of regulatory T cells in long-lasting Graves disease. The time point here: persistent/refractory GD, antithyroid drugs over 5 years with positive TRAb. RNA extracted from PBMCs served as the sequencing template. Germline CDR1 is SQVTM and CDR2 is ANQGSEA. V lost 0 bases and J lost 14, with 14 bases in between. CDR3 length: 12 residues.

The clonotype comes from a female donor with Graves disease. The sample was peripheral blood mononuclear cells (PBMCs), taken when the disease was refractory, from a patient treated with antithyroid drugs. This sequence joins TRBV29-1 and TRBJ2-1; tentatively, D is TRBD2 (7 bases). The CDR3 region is CSVEDDLGGEFF. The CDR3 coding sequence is TGCAGCGTTGAAGACGATCTAGGGGGGGAGTTCTTC.